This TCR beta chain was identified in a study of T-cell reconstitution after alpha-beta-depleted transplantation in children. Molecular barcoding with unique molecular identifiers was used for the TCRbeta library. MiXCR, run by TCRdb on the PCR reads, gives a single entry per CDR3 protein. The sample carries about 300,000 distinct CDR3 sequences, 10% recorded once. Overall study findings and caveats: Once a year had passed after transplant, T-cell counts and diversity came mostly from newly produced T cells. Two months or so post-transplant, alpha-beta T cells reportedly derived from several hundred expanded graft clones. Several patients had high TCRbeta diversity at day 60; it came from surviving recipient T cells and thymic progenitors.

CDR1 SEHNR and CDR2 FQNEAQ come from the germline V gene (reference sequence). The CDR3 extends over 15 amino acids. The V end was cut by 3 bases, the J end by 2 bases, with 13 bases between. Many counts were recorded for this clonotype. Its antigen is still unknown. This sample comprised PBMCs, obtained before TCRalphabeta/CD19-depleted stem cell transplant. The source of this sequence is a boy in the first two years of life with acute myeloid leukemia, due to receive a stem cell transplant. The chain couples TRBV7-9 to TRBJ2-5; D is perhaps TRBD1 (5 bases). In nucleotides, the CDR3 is TGTGCCAGCAGCTTTACGACAGTGATGCAAGAGACCCAGTACTTC. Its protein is CASSFTTVMQETQYF.